This T cell receptor beta chain derives from a study of T cells in localized non-small cell lung cancer. This table comes from immunoSEQ multiplex PCR, and its TCRdb copy is limited to in-frame clones, with some not included. The repertoire consists of about 16,000 clones, with 85% occurring once and the leading ten covering roughly 21%. For this clone: No antigen is known for it.

Regarding the study as a whole: Paired adjacent lung recovered a median roughly 60 of the top 100 tumor clones. Sequence data derive from only one tumor region, so heterogeneity remains possible. There was higher T cell clonality in uninvolved adjacent lung than in tumor, and it was highest there. Patients showing higher blood T cell density tended to see longer overall survival.

The V gene's germline CDR1 is MNHEY and CDR2 SVGAGI. The CDR3 has 15 amino acids. The V end was cut by 2 bases, the J end by 7 bases, with 12 bases between. The input for sequencing was peripheral blood, taken before any cancer treatment. This TCR derives from a male donor aged 60 or older with stage I lung adenocarcinoma. This chain uses TRBV6-5 with TRBJ1-6; possible D gene TRBD1, 6 bases. The CDR3 nucleotides read TGTGCCAGCAGTTACACCGGGGGCGGGAATTCACCCCTCCACTTT. It encodes CASSYTGGGNSPLHF.